This TCR beta chain originates from a study of beta chain features in type 1 diabetes. Findings and limits, study-wide: Naive, central memory and Treg TCRB repertoires seemed to resemble each other more closely in patients than they did in healthy donors. Significant though moderate, a shortening of TCRB CDR3s appeared in all four CD4+ subsets of Type 1 diabetes patients.

Per germline, CDR1 SGHVS and CDR2 FQNEAQ. Trimming at V came to 7 bases and at J to 2 bases, leaving 10 bases not matched to a gene. The CDR3 spans 16 residues. As for this clone: The antigen is not known.

The entirety of the isolated RNA underwent reverse transcription, so expressed TCRB transcripts were sequenced. Some clones are missing from TCRdb's copy, which holds only in-frame ones; the method was immunoSEQ multiplex PCR. There are some 350,000 clones in the sample; 9.5% to 10% occur only once, and around 0.66% lies in the top ten. The chain combines TRBV7-8 with TRBJ2-7; 11 bases are shared with TRBD1. This TCR derives from a young man with type 1 diabetes. The sample taken for sequencing was central memory CD4+ T cells from blood. The CDR3: CASTLLGGQGAYEQYF. CDR3 sequence (DNA): TGTGCCAGCACCCTCCTAGGGGGACAGGGGGCCTACGAGCAGTACTTC. The variable domain in full, with the rest retrieved from reference TRBV7-8 and TRBJ2-7, is GAGVSQSPRYKVAKRGQDVALRCDPISGHVSLFWYQQALGQGPEFLTYFQNEAQLDKSGLPSDRFFAERPEGSVSTLKIQRTQQEDSAVYLCASTLLGGQGAYEQYFGPGTRLTVT.